The T cell receptor (beta chain) described here comes from a study of control samples from healthy donors and cancer patients. The CDR3 runs 14 residues. With V trimmed by 7 bases and J by 8 bases, 9 bases remained unmatched. Germline V CDR1 and CDR2: ENHRY, SYGVKD. The data were produced by immunoSEQ multiplex PCR, yet TCRdb's version contains in-frame clones alone and is incomplete. This sample has roughly 130,000 clones, with less than 95% found just once. The sample comprised blood. This receptor was taken from a man aged 18 to 35 in good health. The rearrangement joins TRBV10-3 to TRBJ2-1, with 9 bases that match TRBD1. The CDR3 region has the DNA TGTGCCATCACCACACAGGGGGCAGGGGATGAGCAGTTCTTC. It codes for CAITTQGAGDEQFF.